This entry lists 11 T cell receptor beta chains sequenced from one sample in a study of blood T cell repertoires in COVID-19. Profiled with immunoSEQ multiplex PCR; TCRdb holds only in-frame clones, not every one. The sample contains around 30,000 clones, around 90% of which appear only once. Sequences were obtained from peripheral blood. The source is a man in his sixties with active COVID-19.

This chain connects TRBV9 to TRBJ2-7, with a weak D call TRBD1 (6 bases). Between the trimmed V and J ends, which lost 0 bases and 6 bases, there was a span of 16 bases. This CDR3 spans 15 amino acids. Germline values: CDR1 SGDLS, CDR2 YYNGEE. CDR3 sequence (DNA): TGTGCCAGCAGCGTAGCGGGACATCAAGGAGGCGAGCAGTACTTC. As protein: CASSVAGHQGGEQYF.

The rearrangement joins TRBV6-1 to TRBJ1-6, with TRBD1 as a possible D gene (5 bases). CDR1 is MNHNS, CDR2 SASEGT, per germline. CDR3 length: 18 residues. The V end lost 0 bases, the J end lost 0 bases, and 12 bases lay between the germline ends. The CDR3 coding sequence is TGTGCCAGCAGTGAAGCGCCGCAGGGTATCTCCTATAATTCACCCCTCCACTTT. It yields the protein CASSEAPQGISYNSPLHF.

V and J are TRBV18 and TRBJ2-7; possibly TRBD1 for D (5 bases). V lost 2 bases and J 1 base, leaving 15 bases between the germline ends. Germline assignment: CDR1 KGHSH and CDR2 LQKENI. This CDR3 comprises 16 residues. This CDR3 is CASSPNSDRISYEQYF. The CDR3 region has the DNA TGTGCCAGCTCACCAAATTCAGACAGAATATCCTACGAGCAGTACTTC.

A remark on this clone: A read error may produce the germline difference seen at one junction end. Here the CDR3 reads CASSWSGTPWGGNF. DNA for the CDR3: TGTGCCAGCAGTTGGTCCGGGACACCTTGGGGGGGTAATTTT. This chain links TRBV28 with TRBJ1-1; possibly TRBD1 for D (6 bases). Germline lookup yields CDR1 MDHEN and CDR2 SYDVKM. The CDR3 length is 14 residues.

The rearrangement joins TRBV28 to TRBJ2-7, with TRBD1 matching 7 bases. The CDR3 runs 16 residues. Germline-derived CDR1 and CDR2 are MDHEN and SYDVKM. J was trimmed by 3 bases and V by 3 bases; bases with no gene match: 11. The CDR3 spells CASSFQGQVKDYEQYF. CDR3 DNA sequence: TGTGCCAGCAGTTTCCAAGGACAGGTTAAAGACTACGAGCAGTACTTC.

This clone was seen once. The chain uses TRBV28 and TRBJ1-6; 9 bases map to TRBD1. Germline trimming cut 4 bases from V and 9 bases from J; bases unmatched to any gene: 7. This CDR3 comprises 15 residues. Germline assignment: CDR1 MDHEN and CDR2 SYDVKM. The CDR3 is CASSSITGGGSPLHF. CDR3 in DNA: TGTGCCAGCAGTTCAATCACAGGGGGCGGTTCACCCCTCCACTTT.

The CDR3 region has the DNA TGTGCCAGCAGCGTTTCCGGGACACCAAGCACAGATACGCAGTATTTT. Protein sequence: CASSVSGTPSTDTQYF. The chain employs TRBV9 and TRBJ2-3; D possibly corresponds to TRBD1 (6 bases). Trimming left V 2 bases short and J 0 bases short, with 13 bases between. Germline V gives CDR1 SGDLS, CDR2 YYNGEE. This CDR3 region has 16 residues.

The genes are TRBV10-1 and TRBJ2-2; TRBD1 matches at 8 bases. CDR3 length: 14 residues. The V and J ends lost 4 bases and 7 bases, in that order; junction bases with no gene match: 5. Per the germline V gene, CDR1 is WNHNN and CDR2 is SYGVQD (reference sequence). This chain's CDR3 is CASSAQGAIGELFF. The CDR3, as DNA: TGCGCCAGCAGTGCGCAGGGGGCCATCGGGGAGCTGTTTTTT.

The V call is TRBV19, the J call TRBJ2-3; D is perhaps TRBD1 (6 bases). V lost 6 bases, J lost 5 bases, and 18 bases lay in between. CDR3 length: 15 amino acids. Germline assignment: CDR1 LNHDA and CDR2 SQIVND (reference sequence). The CDR3 region is CASRRTEGWKDTQYF. The CDR3, as DNA: TGTGCCAGTAGGCGGACAGAGGGATGGAAAGATACGCAGTATTTT.

The chain has TRBV5-8 and TRBJ2-5; no definite D call. This CDR3 is 17 amino acids long. Trimming cost V 5 bases and J 4 bases, with 24 bases left between them. CDR1 and CDR2 from the germline V gene are SGHTS and YDEGEE. The CDR3 nucleotides are TGTGCCAGCAGGGGCACCCGACACGCGCTGCGCCGAGAGACCCAGTACTTC. Translation gives CASRGTRHALRRETQYF.

The V gene is TRBV3-1 (or the pseudogene TRBV3-2), the J gene TRBJ1-4; D is ambiguous. Germline-derived CDR1 and CDR2 are LGHDT and YNNKEL (reference sequence). CDR3 length: 14 amino acids. Between the trimmed V and J ends, which lost 1 base and 2 bases, there was a span of 5 bases. For the CDR3, the DNA is TGTGCCAGCAGCCAAGTCCGGACTAATGAAAAACTGTTTTTT. Residues: CASSQVRTNEKLFF.